The 22 T cell receptor beta chains given below trace back to one sample, sequenced in a study of long-term antiretroviral therapy in people with HIV. They ran version v3.0 of the immunoSEQ assay at survey level. Sequencing used immunoSEQ multiplex PCR; TCRdb keeps in-frame clones, though not all of them. The sample consists of 26,000 or so clones, approximately 93% of them appearing once. Specimen: unsorted PBMCs, collected 6.2 years after starting antiretroviral therapy. Receptor source: a man aged 40-55 years with HIV.

The V gene is TRBV15, the J gene TRBJ1-2, with 7 positions matching TRBD1. Germline V gene data show CDR1 as LNHNV and CDR2 as YYDKDF (reference sequence). After removal of 4 bases from V and 6 bases from J, the junction contained 11 bases not matched to a gene. The CDR3 extends over 15 amino acids. CDR3 nucleotide sequence: TGTGCCACCAGCATTCCGGGACAGATACTAAATGGCTACACCTTC. Translation gives CATSIPGQILNGYTF.

This clone was detected only once. The chain links TRBV29-1 to TRBJ2-3, with 8 positions matching TRBD2. V shed 3 bases and J 2 bases; nucleotides not matched to a gene: 25. The CDR3 covers 21 residues. Germline CDR1 is SQVTM and CDR2 is ANQGSEA. The CDR3 nucleotides are TGCAGCGTTGATAGCGGGCAGGGCCTCGTGGAGCGGGAGAGCTTCACAGATACGCAGTATTTT. This codes for CSVDSGQGLVERESFTDTQYF.

The chain has TRBV10-3 and TRBJ2-5; weak D call: TRBD1 (7 bases). With 10 bases removed from V and 7 bases from J, the gap between germline ends came to 13 bases. CDR3 length: 11 residues. Germline CDR1 and CDR2: ENHRY and SYGVKD. The CDR3 reads CASTQGGTQYF. The CDR3 bases are TGTGCCAGCACCCAGGGGGGGACCCAGTACTTC.

This clone was counted once. This chain links TRBV5-4 with TRBJ2-7, with a tentative D call TRBD2 (5 bases). CDR1 SGHNT and CDR2 YYREEE come from the germline V gene (reference sequence). V gave up 2 bases and J gave up 4 bases, with 7 bases separating them. The CDR3 length is 12 residues. In DNA, the CDR3 is TGTGCCAGCAGCTTCGGGGTTTACGAGCAGTACTTC. This translates into CASSFGVYEQYF.

This chain links TRBV15 with TRBJ1-4; D gene unclear. CDR3 size: 16 residues. The ends were cut back, 8 bases at V and 0 bases at J, with 16 bases in the middle. Germline loops: CDR1 LNHNV, CDR2 YYDKDF (reference sequence). CDR3 bases: TGTGCCACCGGTCCTTTCATACAGTCAACTAATGAAAAACTGTTTTTT. This translates into CATGPFIQSTNEKLFF.

The genes are TRBV5-1 and TRBJ1-2; maybe TRBD1 (6 bases). V shed 2 bases and J shed 3 bases, with 14 bases lying between them. The CDR3 is 15 amino acids. CDR1 and CDR2 from the germline V gene are SGHRS and YFSETQ. The CDR3 reads CASSLQQGNDYGYTF. CDR3 nucleotide sequence: TGCGCCAGCAGCTTACAACAGGGAAATGACTATGGCTACACCTTC. The variable domain in full, with the rest retrieved from reference TRBV5-1 and TRBJ1-2, is KAGVTQTPRYLIKTRGQQVTLSCSPISGHRSVSWYQQTPGQGLQFLFEYFSETQRNKGNFPGRFSGRQFSNSRSEMNVSTLELGDSALYLCASSLQQGNDYGYTFGSGTRLTVV.

This chain uses TRBV11-2 with TRBJ2-7, with D uncertain. Trimming stripped 2 bases from V and 6 bases from J, with 11 bases between. CDR1 is SGHAT and CDR2 is FQNNGV in the germline V gene. The CDR3 contains 13 residues. The CDR3 protein is CASSLIAPLEQYF. Written as DNA, the CDR3 is TGTGCCAGCAGCTTAATAGCCCCCCTCGAGCAGTACTTC.

Points on this clone: The sample carries other DNA sequences with the same CDR3. The J gene is TRBJ2-1, the V gene TRBV5-1; D ambiguous. The V and J ends lost 3 bases and 4 bases respectively, with 8 bases between them. The CDR3 extends over 13 amino acids. Germline V lookup: CDR1 SGHRS, CDR2 YFSETQ. The CDR3, as DNA: TGCGCCAGCAGCTCCGAATTGTACAATGAGCAGTTCTTC. Its protein is CASSSELYNEQFF.

The CDR3 spells CASNPGLAIYEQYF. CDR3 DNA: TGTGCCAGCAACCCCGGGCTAGCGATCTACGAGCAGTACTTC. V and J are TRBV5-8 and TRBJ2-7; possibly TRBD2 for D (6 bases). This CDR3 has 14 residues. Trimming removed 6 bases at V and 3 bases at J, with 16 bases between. CDR1 and CDR2 (germline): SGHTS, YDEGEE. Drawing the rest from reference TRBV5-8 and TRBJ2-7, the complete variable domain is EAGVTQSPTHLIKTRGQQATLRCSPISGHTSVYWYQQALGLGLQFLLWYDEGEERNRGNFPPRFSGRQFPNYSSELNVNALELEDSALYLCASNPGLAIYEQYFGPGTRLTVT.

The chain is built from TRBV6-4 and TRBJ1-1; 11 bases match TRBD1. With V trimmed by 11 bases and J by 5 bases, 13 bases remained unmatched. The germline CDR1 and CDR2 sequences are MRHNA and SNTAGT. This CDR3 spans 15 amino acids. The DNA of the CDR3 is TGTGCCCAGCAGATCCGGGACAGGGGGGGAACTGAAGCTTTCTTT. Its protein product is CAQQIRDRGGTEAFF.

This chain uses TRBV19 with TRBJ1-5; perhaps TRBD1 as D (5 bases). Germline V gives CDR1 LNHDA, CDR2 SQIVND (reference sequence). Trimming removed 7 bases at V and 6 bases at J, with 19 bases between. The CDR3 is 15 amino acids. The chain's CDR3 is CASNLEGGAGQPQHF. In nucleotides, the CDR3 is TGTGCCAGTAATTTGGAGGGAGGGGCTGGTCAGCCCCAGCATTTT.

The rearrangement links TRBV4-2 to TRBJ2-3; 14 nucleotides agree with TRBD2. With 2 bases clipped from V and 5 bases from J, the junction kept 12 bases outside the gene matches. The CDR3 is 19 residues long. Germline assignment: CDR1 LGHNA and CDR2 YNFKEQ. This chain's CDR3 is CASSQYGSSGLAGGDTQYF. CDR3 sequence (DNA): TGTGCCAGCAGCCAATATGGCAGTAGTGGACTAGCGGGAGGAGATACGCAGTATTTT.

This clone is deemed medium-sized. This specimen includes other DNA sequences encoding the same CDR3. J is TRBJ1-2 and V is TRBV18; D remains ambiguous. V lost 2 bases to trimming and J lost 0 bases, with 10 bases between them. Germline-derived CDR1 and CDR2 are KGHSH and LQKENI. The CDR3 loop spans 15 amino acids. DNA of the CDR3: TGTGCCAGCTCACCAGACCGCGATACTAACTATGGCTACACCTTC. Translating gives CASSPDRDTNYGYTF.

This chain connects TRBV7-8 to TRBJ1-5, with D possibly being TRBD1 (5 bases). V was cut by 5 bases and J by 1 base, with 12 bases left in between. From germline, CDR1 is SGHVS and CDR2 FQNEAQ. CDR3 length equals 15 residues. The CDR3 here is CASSRTDSSNQPQHF. DNA of the CDR3: TGTGCCAGCAGCCGGACCGACAGCAGCAATCAGCCCCAGCATTTT.

The chain uses TRBV12-2 and TRBJ2-7; TRBD1, as called in the table, went unchecked against the DNA. TRBV12-2 corresponds to a pseudogene. The length of the CDR3 is 17 residues. The CDR3 sequence is CASRFPVAQGDRYEQYF. CDR3 sequence (DNA): TGTGCAAGTCGCTTCCCCGTGGCACAGGGGGACCGCTACGAGCAGTACTTC.

This clone came up once. The chain joins TRBV27 to TRBJ2-2; possible D gene TRBD2, 5 bases. Germline V lookup: CDR1 MNHEY, CDR2 SMNVEV (reference sequence). There are 14 residues in the CDR3. Trimming left V 8 bases short and J 1 base short, with 11 bases between. This CDR3 is CASGRALNTGELFF. The CDR3 nucleotides are TGTGCCAGCGGGCGGGCCCTGAACACCGGGGAGCTGTTTTTT.

The rearrangement uses TRBV5-1 and TRBJ2-7, with D unresolved. V was cut by 0 bases and J by 7 bases, with 8 bases left in between. The CDR3 contains 12 residues. Germline assignment: CDR1 SGHRS and CDR2 YFSETQ. This chain's CDR3 is CASSLDVGEQYF. CDR3 DNA sequence: TGCGCCAGCAGCTTGGATGTGGGTGAGCAGTACTTC.

The genes are TRBV20-1 and TRBJ2-5; D is unclear. CDR1 and CDR2 (germline): DFQATT, SNEGSKA (reference sequence). Deletions cut 3 bases from V and 1 base from J, with 3 bases between. CDR3 length: 11 amino acids. In DNA, the CDR3 is TGCAGTGCTAGGGGCCAAGAGACCCAGTACTTC. It encodes CSARGQETQYF.

This rearrangement joins TRBV11-1 to TRBJ2-3, with D possibly being TRBD2 (6 bases). The CDR3 extends over 15 amino acids. V dropped 5 bases and J dropped 4 bases, with 16 bases sitting between them. CDR1 is SGHAT, CDR2 FQDESV, per germline (reference sequence). Written as DNA, the CDR3 is TGTGCCAGCAGCCAATTCGGAGGGCCCTCAGATACGCAGTATTTT. Its translation is CASSQFGGPSDTQYF. The whole variable domain, remainder taken from reference TRBV11-1 and TRBJ2-3, is EAEVAQSPRYKITEKSQAVAFWCDPISGHATLYWYRQILGQGPELLVQFQDESVVDDSQLPKDRFSAERLKGVDSTLKIQPAELGDSAMYLCASSQFGGPSDTQYFGPGTRLTVL.

The rearrangement uses TRBV7-3 and TRBJ2-7, with 9 bases lining up with TRBD2. Trimming cost V 5 bases and J 2 bases; bases outside gene matches: 4. This CDR3 has 14 residues. The germline CDR1 and CDR2 sequences are SGHTA and FQGTGA. The CDR3 region is CASSPAGGPYEQYF. The CDR3 nucleotides are TGTGCCAGCAGCCCCGCGGGGGGGCCCTACGAGCAGTACTTC.

Only a few counts were recorded for this clone. The V gene is TRBV5-1, the J gene TRBJ2-3, with no clear D. Trimming removed 0 bases from V and 5 bases from J, with 4 bases in between. The CDR3 has 12 residues. Germline lookup yields CDR1 SGHRS and CDR2 YFSETQ. The CDR3 sequence is CASSLAQDTQYF. The CDR3 DNA is TGCGCCAGCAGCTTGGCACAAGATACGCAGTATTTT. Variable domain in full (rest from reference TRBV5-1 and TRBJ2-3): KAGVTQTPRYLIKTRGQQVTLSCSPISGHRSVSWYQQTPGQGLQFLFEYFSETQRNKGNFPGRFSGRQFSNSRSEMNVSTLELGDSALYLCASSLAQDTQYFGPGTRLTVL.

This sequence joins TRBV27 and TRBJ2-7; D possibly uses TRBD1 or TRBD2 (6 bases each). The germline CDR1 and CDR2 sequences are MNHEY and SMNVEV (reference sequence). V lost 3 bases and J 5 bases, leaving 14 bases between the germline ends. The CDR3 runs to 14 residues. In DNA form, the CDR3 reads TGTGCCAGCAGTTTGGTAGGGGGGTTAAACGAGCAGTACTTC. It encodes CASSLVGGLNEQYF.